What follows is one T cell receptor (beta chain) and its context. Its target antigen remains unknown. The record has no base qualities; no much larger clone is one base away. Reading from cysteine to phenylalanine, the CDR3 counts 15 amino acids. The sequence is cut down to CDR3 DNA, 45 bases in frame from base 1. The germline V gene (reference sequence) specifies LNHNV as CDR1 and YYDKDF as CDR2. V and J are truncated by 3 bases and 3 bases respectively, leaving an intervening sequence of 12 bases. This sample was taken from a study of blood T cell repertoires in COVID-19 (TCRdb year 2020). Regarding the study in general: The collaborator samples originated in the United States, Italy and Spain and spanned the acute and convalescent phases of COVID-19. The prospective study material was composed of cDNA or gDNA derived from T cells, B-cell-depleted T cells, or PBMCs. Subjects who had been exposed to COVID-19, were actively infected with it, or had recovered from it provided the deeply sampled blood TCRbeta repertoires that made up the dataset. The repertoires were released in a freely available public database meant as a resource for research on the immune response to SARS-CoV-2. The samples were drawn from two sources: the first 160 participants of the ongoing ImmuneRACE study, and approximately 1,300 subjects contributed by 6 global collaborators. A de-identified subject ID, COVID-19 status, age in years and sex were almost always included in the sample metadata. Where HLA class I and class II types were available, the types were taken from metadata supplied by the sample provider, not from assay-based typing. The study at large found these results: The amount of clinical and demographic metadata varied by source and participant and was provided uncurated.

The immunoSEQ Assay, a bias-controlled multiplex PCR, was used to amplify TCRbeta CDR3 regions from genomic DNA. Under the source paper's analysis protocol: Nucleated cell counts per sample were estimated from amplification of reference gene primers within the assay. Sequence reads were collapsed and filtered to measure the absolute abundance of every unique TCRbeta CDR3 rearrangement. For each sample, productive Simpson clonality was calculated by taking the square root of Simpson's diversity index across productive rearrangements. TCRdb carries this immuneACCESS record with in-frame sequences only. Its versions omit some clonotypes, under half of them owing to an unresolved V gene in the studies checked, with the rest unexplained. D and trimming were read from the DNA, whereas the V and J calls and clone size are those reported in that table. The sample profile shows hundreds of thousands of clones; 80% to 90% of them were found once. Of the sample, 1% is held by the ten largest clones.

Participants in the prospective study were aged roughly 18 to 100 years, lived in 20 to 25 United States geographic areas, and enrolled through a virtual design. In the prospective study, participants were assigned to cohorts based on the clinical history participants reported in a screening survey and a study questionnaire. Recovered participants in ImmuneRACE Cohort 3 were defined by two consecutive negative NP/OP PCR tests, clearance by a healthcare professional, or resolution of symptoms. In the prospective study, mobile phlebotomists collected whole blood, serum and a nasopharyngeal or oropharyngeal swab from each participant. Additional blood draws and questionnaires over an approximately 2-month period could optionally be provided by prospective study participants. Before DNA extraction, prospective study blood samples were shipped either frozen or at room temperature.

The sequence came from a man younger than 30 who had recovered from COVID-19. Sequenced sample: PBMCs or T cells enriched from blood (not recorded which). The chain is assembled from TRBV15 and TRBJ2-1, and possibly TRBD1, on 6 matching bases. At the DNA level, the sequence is TGTGCCACCAGCAGCCGACAGGCCATCTACAATGAGCAGTTCTTC. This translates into CATSSRQAIYNEQFF.